These 8 T cell receptor beta chains share one sample of origin, sequenced in a study of neurological immune-mediated disorders. TCRdb processed the 5' RACE reads anew with MiXCR; each CDR3 protein has one entry. The repertoire holds about 79,000 distinct CDR3 sequences, around an eighth seen once, with 6% to 7% in the top ten. Sequencing was performed on PBMCs. The source of these receptors is a woman aged 45-59 years in good health.

This clonotype was observed many times. The V and J genes are TRBV5-1 and TRBJ1-2; tentative D call: TRBD1 (5 bases). The CDR3 sequence is 13 residues long. Trimming cost V 4 bases and J 5 bases, with 12 bases left between them. Germline CDR1 reads SGHRS; CDR2 reads YFSETQ. This CDR3 reads CASSAGTEYGYTF. CDR3 sequence (DNA): TGCGCCAGCAGCGCCGGGACGGAATATGGCTACACCTTC.

This clonotype was counted at least ten times. The rearrangement links TRBV11-2 to TRBJ2-5, with D perhaps TRBD1 or TRBD2 (5 bases each). Germline V gene sequence: CDR1 SGHAT, CDR2 FQNNGV. The V end was cut by 1 base, the J end by 5 bases, with 11 bases between. CDR3 length: 14 amino acids. CDR3 loop: CASSLGPGTETQYF. Here the CDR3 DNA reads TGTGCCAGCAGCTTAGGTCCCGGGACCGAGACCCAGTACTTC.

The chain combines TRBV7-2 with TRBJ1-2, with D possibly matching TRBD1 (6 bases). CDR1 is SGHTA and CDR2 is FQGNSA in the germline V gene. The CDR3 runs to 15 residues. Trimming took off 6 bases at V and 1 base at J, with 15 bases between the two ends. CDR3 in DNA: TGTGCCAGCAGTCAACGGGGGGCCTTTAACTATGGCTACACCTTC. As protein: CASSQRGAFNYGYTF.

On this clonotype: Since a much larger clone is just one base distant, this may be a read error. J is TRBJ2-2 and V is TRBV12-3 or TRBV12-4; D is perhaps TRBD2 (5 bases). CDR3 length equals 12 residues. V was cut by 8 bases and J by 7 bases, with 11 bases left in between. The CDR3 reads CASGGDGGELFF. The CDR3 DNA sequence: TGTGCCAGCGGAGGTGACGGCGGGGAGCTGTTTTTT.

In this sample, this clonotype turned up many times. The CDR3: CATSRNGGNQPQHF. The CDR3 bases are TGTGCCACCAGCAGAAATGGGGGCAATCAGCCCCAGCATTTT. The chain combines TRBV15 with TRBJ1-5; no firm D call. V gave up 2 bases and J gave up 2 bases, with 7 bases separating them. CDR1 is LNHNV and CDR2 is YYDKDF in the germline V gene (reference sequence). The CDR3 has 14 residues.

This clonotype occurred many times. The chain employs TRBV6-5 and TRBJ1-2; no clear D gene. The CDR3 loop spans 13 amino acids. V was shortened by 2 bases and J by 1 base, with 5 bases between the two germline ends. Looked up from germline, CDR1 is MNHEY and CDR2 is SVGAGI. CDR3 amino acids: CASSYQHNYGYTF. CDR3 bases: TGTGCCAGCAGTTACCAACATAACTATGGCTACACCTTC.

This clonotype was detected many times. The chain is built from TRBV11-2 and TRBJ1-1; 8 nucleotides agree with TRBD1. Germline CDR1 is SGHAT and CDR2 is FQNNGV. This CDR3 has 15 residues. V dropped 0 bases and J dropped 3; count of bases not matched to a gene: 3. The CDR3 DNA reads TGTGCCAGCAGCTTAGAATCGACAGGGGACACTGAAGCTTTCTTT. Translation gives CASSLESTGDTEAFF.

This clonotype was seen ten or more times. The V call is TRBV28, the J call TRBJ2-6, with D unclear. Trimming removed 1 base from V and 4 bases from J, with 8 bases in between. Germline CDR1 reads MDHEN; CDR2 reads SYDVKM. The CDR3 loop spans 15 amino acids. CDR3 region: CASSLFGGGANVLTF. The CDR3 DNA reads TGTGCCAGCAGTTTATTTGGCGGCGGGGCCAACGTCCTGACTTTC.